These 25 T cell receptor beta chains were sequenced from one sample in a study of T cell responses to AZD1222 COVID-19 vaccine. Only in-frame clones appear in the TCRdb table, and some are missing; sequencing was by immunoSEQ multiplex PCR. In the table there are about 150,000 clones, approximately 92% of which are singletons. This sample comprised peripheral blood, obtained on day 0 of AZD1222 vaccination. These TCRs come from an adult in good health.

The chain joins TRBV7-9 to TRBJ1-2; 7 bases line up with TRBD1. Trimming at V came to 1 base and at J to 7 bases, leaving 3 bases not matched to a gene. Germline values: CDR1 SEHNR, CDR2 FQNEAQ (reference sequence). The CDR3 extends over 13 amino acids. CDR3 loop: CASSLGDSGGYTF. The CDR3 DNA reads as TGTGCCAGCAGCTTAGGGGACAGCGGTGGCTACACCTTC.

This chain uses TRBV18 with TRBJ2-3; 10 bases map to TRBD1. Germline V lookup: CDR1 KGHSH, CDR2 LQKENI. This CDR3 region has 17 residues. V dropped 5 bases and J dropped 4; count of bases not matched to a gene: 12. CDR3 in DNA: TGTGCCAGCTCAACTCCCGGGACAGGGGCTCGGGCAGATACGCAGTATTTT. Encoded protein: CASSTPGTGARADTQYF.

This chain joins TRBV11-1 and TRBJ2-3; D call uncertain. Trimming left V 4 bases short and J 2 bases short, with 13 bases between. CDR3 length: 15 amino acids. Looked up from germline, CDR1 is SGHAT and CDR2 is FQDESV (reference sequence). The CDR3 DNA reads TGTGCCAGCAGCTCCCAGGTGGGGTTCACAGATACGCAGTATTTT. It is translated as CASSSQVGFTDTQYF. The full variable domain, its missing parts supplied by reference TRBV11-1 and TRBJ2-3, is EAEVAQSPRYKITEKSQAVAFWCDPISGHATLYWYRQILGQGPELLVQFQDESVVDDSQLPKDRFSAERLKGVDSTLKIQPAELGDSAMYLCASSSQVGFTDTQYFGPGTRLTVL.

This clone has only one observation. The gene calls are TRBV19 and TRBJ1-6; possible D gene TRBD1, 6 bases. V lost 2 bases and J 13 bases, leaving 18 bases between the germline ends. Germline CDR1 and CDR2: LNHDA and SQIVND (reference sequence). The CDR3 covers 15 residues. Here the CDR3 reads CASSIRDITSHPLHF. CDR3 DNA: TGTGCCAGTAGTATACGGGACATCACCTCGCACCCCCTCCACTTT.

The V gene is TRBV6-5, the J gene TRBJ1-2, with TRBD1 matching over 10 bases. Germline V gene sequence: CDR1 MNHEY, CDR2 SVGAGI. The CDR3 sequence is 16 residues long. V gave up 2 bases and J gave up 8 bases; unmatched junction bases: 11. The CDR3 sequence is CASSYLSGQGLRGYTF. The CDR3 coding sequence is TGTGCCAGCAGTTACCTATCGGGACAGGGGCTGCGAGGCTACACCTTC.

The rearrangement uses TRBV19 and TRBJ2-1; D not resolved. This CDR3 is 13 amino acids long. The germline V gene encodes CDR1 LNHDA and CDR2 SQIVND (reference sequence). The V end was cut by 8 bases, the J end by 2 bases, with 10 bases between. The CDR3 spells CASVAETYNEQFF. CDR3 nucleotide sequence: TGTGCCAGTGTTGCGGAAACCTACAATGAGCAGTTCTTC.

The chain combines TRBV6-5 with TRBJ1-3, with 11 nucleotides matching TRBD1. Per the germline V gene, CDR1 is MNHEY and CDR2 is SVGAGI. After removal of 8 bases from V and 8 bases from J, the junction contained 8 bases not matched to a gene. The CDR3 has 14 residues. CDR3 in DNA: TGTGCCAGCTTCCCGGGACAGGGGGTGGACACCATATATTTT. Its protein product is CASFPGQGVDTIYF.

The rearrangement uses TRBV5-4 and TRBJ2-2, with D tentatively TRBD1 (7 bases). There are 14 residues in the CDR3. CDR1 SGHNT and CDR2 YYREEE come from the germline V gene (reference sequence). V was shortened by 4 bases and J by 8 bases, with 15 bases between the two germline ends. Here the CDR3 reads CASSPGGRGGELFF. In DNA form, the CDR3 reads TGTGCCAGCAGCCCAGGGGGGAGAGGTGGGGAGCTGTTTTTT.

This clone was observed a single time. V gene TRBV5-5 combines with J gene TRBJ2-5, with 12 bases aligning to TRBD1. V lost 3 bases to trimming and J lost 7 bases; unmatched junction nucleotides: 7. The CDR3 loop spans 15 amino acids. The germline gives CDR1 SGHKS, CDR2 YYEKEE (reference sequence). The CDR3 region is CASSSPGQGARTQYF. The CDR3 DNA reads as TGTGCCAGCAGCTCCCCGGGACAGGGGGCCCGGACCCAGTACTTC.

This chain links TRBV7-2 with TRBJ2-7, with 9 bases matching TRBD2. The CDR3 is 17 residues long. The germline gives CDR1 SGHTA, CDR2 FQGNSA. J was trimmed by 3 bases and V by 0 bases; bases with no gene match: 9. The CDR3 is CASSLAFDWTSDYEQYF. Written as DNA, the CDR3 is TGTGCCAGCAGCTTAGCGTTTGATTGGACTAGCGACTACGAGCAGTACTTC.

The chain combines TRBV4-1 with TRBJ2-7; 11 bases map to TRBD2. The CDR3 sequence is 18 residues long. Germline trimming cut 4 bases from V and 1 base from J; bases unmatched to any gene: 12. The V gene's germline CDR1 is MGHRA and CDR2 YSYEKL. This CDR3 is CASSPGGASGRKSYEQYF. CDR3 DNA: TGCGCCAGCAGCCCCGGGGGGGCTAGCGGGAGGAAGTCCTACGAGCAGTACTTC.

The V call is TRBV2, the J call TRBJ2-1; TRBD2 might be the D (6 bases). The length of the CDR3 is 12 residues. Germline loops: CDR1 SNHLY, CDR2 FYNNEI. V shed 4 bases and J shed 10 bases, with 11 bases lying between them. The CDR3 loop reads CASSGRAREQFF. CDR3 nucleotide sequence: TGTGCCAGCAGTGGGAGGGCCCGGGAGCAGTTCTTC. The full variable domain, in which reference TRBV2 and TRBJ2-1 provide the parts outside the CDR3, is EPEVTQTPSHQVTQMGQEVILRCVPISNHLYFYWYRQILGQKVEFLVSFYNNEISEKSEIFDDQFSVERPDGSNFTLKIRSTKLEDSAMYFCASSGRAREQFFGPGTRLTVL.

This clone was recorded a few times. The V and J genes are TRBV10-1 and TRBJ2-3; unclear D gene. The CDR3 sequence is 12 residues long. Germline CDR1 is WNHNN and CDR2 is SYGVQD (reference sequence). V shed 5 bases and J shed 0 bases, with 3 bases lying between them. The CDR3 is CASSYSTDTQYF. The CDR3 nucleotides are TGCGCCAGCAGTTATAGCACAGATACGCAGTATTTT.

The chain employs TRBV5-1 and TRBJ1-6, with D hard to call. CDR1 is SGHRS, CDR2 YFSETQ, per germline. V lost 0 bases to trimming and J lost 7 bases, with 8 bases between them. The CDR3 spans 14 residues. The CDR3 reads CASSLEGGNSPLHF. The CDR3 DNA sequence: TGCGCCAGCAGCTTGGAGGGAGGCAATTCACCCCTCCACTTT.

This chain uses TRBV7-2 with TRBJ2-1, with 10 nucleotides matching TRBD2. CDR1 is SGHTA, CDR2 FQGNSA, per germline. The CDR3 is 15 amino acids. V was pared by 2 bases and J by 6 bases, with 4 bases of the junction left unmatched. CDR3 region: CASSLLAGDFNEQFF. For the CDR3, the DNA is TGTGCCAGCAGCTTACTAGCGGGAGATTTCAATGAGCAGTTCTTC.

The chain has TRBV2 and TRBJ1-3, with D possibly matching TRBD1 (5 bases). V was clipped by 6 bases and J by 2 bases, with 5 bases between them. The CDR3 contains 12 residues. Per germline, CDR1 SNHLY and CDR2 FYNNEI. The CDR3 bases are TGTGCCAGCAGGGGGCCTGGAAACACCATATATTTT. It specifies CASRGPGNTIYF.

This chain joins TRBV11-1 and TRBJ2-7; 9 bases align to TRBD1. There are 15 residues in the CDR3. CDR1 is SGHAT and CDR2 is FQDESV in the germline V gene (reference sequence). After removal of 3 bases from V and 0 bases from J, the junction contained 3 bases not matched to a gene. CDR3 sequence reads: CASSFPGQGSYEQYF. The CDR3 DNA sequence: TGTGCCAGCAGCTTCCCGGGACAGGGCTCCTACGAGCAGTACTTC.

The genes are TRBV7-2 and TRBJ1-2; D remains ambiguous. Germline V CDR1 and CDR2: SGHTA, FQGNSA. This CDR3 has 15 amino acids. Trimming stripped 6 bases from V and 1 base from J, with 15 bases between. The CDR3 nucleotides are TGTGCCAGCAGTCCCTTCGGCAAAAGTAACTATGGCTACACCTTC. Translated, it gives CASSPFGKSNYGYTF.

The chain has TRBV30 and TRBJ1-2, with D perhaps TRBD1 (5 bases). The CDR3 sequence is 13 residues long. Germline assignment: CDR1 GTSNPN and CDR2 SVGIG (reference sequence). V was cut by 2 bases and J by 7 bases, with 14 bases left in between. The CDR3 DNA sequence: TGTGCCTGGAGTCTTCCGGGACTCGCTGGCTACACCTTC. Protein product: CAWSLPGLAGYTF. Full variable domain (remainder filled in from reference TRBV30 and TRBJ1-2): SQTIHQWPATLVQPVGSPLSLECTVEGTSNPNLYWYRQAAGRGLQLLFYSVGIGQISSEVPQNLSASRPQDRQFILSSKKLLLSDSGFYLCAWSLPGLAGYTFGSGTRLTVV.

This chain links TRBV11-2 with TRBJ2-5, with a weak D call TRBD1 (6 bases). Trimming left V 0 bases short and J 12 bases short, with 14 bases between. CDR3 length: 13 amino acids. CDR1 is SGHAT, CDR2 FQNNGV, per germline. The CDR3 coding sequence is TGTGCCAGCAGCTTAGATGGGGGCCAGGGGAAGTACTTC. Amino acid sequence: CASSLDGGQGKYF.

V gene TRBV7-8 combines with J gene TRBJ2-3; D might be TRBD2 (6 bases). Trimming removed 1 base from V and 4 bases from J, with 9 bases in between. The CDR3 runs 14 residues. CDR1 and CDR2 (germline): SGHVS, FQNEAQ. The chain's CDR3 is CASSLDAGPDTQYF. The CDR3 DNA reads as TGTGCCAGCAGCTTAGACGCGGGGCCAGATACGCAGTATTTT.

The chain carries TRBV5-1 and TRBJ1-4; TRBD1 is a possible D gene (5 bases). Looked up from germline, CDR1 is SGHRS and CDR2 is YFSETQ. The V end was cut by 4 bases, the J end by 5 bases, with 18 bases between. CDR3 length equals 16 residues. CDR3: CASSPGQQATNEKLFF. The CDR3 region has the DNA TGCGCCAGCAGCCCGGGCCAACAGGCCACCAATGAAAAACTGTTTTTT.

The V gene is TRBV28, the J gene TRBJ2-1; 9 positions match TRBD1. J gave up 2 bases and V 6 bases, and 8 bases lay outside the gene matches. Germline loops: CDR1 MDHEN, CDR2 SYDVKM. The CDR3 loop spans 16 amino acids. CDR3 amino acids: CASRPTGGSPYNEQFF. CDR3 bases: TGTGCCAGCAGGCCTACAGGGGGCAGTCCCTACAATGAGCAGTTCTTC.

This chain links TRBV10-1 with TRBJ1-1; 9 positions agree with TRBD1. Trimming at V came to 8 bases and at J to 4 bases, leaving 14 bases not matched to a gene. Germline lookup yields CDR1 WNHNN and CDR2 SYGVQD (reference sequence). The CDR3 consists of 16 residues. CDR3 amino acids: CASQTRDRDEVTEAFF. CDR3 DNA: TGCGCCAGCCAAACCCGGGACAGGGATGAAGTCACTGAAGCTTTCTTT.

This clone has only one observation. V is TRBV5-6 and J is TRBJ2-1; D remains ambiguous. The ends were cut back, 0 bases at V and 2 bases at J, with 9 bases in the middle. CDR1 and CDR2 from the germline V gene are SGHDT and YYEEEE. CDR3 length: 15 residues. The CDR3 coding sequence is TGTGCCAGCAGCTTGGGGTCAAACCCCTACAATGAGCAGTTCTTC. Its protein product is CASSLGSNPYNEQFF.